This T cell receptor beta chain stems from a study of regulatory T cells in long-lasting Graves disease. According to the study, TCR beta libraries were built with iRepertoire HTBI primers and CDR3-region Arm-PCR. TCRdb called the multiplex PCR reads again in MiXCR, with one record for every CDR3 protein. In the table there are 500,000 to 700,000 distinct CDR3 sequences, under 20% of which are singletons. The CDR3 totals 14 residues. Trimming cost V 7 bases and J 10 bases, with 17 bases left between them. Time point meaning: newly diagnosed GD, antithyroid drugs for less than 3 months. PBMC RNA was the source of the TCR library. This clonotype occurred many times. This sample was shared with a second study, whose subject was T cells in Graves' hyperthyroidism and ophthalmopathy.

This TCR derives from a woman in her twenties or thirties with Graves disease. The input for sequencing was peripheral blood mononuclear cells (PBMCs), taken at new diagnosis, from a patient treated with antithyroid drugs. This chain connects TRBV12-3 or TRBV12-4 to TRBJ1-6; D is uncertain. The CDR3 here is CASKLITKGSPLHF. CDR3 DNA: TGTGCCAGCAAACTAATAACCAAGGGCTCACCCCTCCACTTT.